This TCR beta chain appears in the sequencing data of a study of shared clonotypes between healthy human individuals. Findings and caveats of the study: Across several donors, naive CD4 shared 5% to 6%, naive CD8 around 3.8%, memory CD4 more than 2%, memory CD8 about 0.38%. Clonotypes which were not shared had lower generation probabilities than clonotypes that all four donors shared.

Profiling relied on immunoSEQ multiplex PCR, and the TCRdb table lists in-frame clones only, not all of them. The sample records about 1.1 million clones, approximately 80% being singletons. In the case of this clone: What it binds is unknown.

V lost 5 bases and J lost 7; bases outside the gene matches: 6. Looked up from germline, CDR1 is SEHNR and CDR2 is FQNEAQ (reference sequence). This CDR3 has 14 amino acids. Sequencing was done on a sample of memory CD4+ T cells from PBMCs. The subset denotes: CD45RA-negative fraction. This chain connects TRBV7-9 to TRBJ1-2; TRBD1 aligns across 11 bases. This sequence originates from a man between 18 and 35 years old in good health. Some clones in this sample may be carry-over from other donors' samples. The CDR3 DNA reads TGTGCCAGCAGCAAGGGACAGGGGGTAGGTGGCTACACCTTC. It yields the protein CASSKGQGVGGYTF.